Included here is one T cell receptor (beta chain) sequence, with context. The antigen remains unidentified. This sample was included in a study of shared clonotypes between healthy human individuals. CDR1 and CDR2 (germline): MNHEY, SVGAGI. The CDR3 covers 15 residues. The J segment lost 10 bases and the V segment lost 0 bases, leaving 9 bases of the junction unmatched. The split of CD4+ cells yielded CD45RA+ naive and CD45RA-negative memory subsets. In replicate PCRs of sorted subsets, 150 to 200 ng DNA, approximately 30,000 T cell genomes, was used. Sequencing was performed with immunoSEQ multiplex PCR; in TCRdb, only in-frame clones are kept and a portion is missing. The sample contains under 2.5 million clones, 85% to 95% of which appear only once. Overall study results and limits: Among a few donors, about 5% of naive CD4 clonotypes were found in common. Clonotype sharing across donors was expected to vary with sequencing depth.

The clonotype was recovered from a man aged 18 to 30 in good health. Some clones in this sample may be carry-over from other donors' samples. Sequenced: naive CD4+ T cells from PBMCs. Subset given: CD45RA+ positively selected. The J gene is TRBJ2-1, the V gene TRBV6-5; 7 nucleotides line up with TRBD1. The CDR3 region has the DNA TGTGCCAGCAGTTACTCCAGGACAGGTCGTAGGGAGCAGTTCTTC. Translating gives CASSYSRTGRREQFF.